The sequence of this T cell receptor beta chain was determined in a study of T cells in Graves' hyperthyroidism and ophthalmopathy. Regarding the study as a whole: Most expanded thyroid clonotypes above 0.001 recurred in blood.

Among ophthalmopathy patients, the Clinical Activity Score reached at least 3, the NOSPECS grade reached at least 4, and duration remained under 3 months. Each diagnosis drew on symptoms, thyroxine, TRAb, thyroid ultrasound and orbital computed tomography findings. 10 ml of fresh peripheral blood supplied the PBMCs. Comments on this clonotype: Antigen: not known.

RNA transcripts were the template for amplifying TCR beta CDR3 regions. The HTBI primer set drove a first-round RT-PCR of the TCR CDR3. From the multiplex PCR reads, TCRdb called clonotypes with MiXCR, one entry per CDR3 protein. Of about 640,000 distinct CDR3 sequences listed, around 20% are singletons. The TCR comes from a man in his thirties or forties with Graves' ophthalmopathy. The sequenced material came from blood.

CDR3 nucleotide sequence: TGCAGTGCTAGGGACCGCCAGACTAGCGGGAGAACTACCGCTACGCAGTATTTT. It codes for CSARDRQTSGRTTATQYF. The chain has TRBV20-1 and TRBJ2-3; TRBD2 matches at 12 bases. Germline values: CDR1 DFQATT, CDR2 SNEGSKA (reference sequence). The trim removed 3 bases at V and 8 bases at J, leaving 18 bases unmatched. CDR3 length equals 18 residues.